These 11 T cell receptor beta chains were sequenced from one sample in a study of T-cell reconstitution after alpha-beta-depleted transplantation in children. For TCRbeta, the library was prepared with unique molecular identifiers. TCRdb passed the PCR reads through MiXCR, listing each CDR3 protein once. The data contain 450,000 to 600,000 distinct CDR3 sequences, 30% to 35% of them seen just once; the ten biggest clones take up roughly 2.5%. Sequencing was performed on PBMCs from the stem cell graft donor, taken from the stem cell graft. Every receptor here comes from a human donor who donated a stem cell graft to a child with aplastic anemia.

This clonotype showed up just a few times. The chain has TRBV29-1 and TRBJ1-1, with a tentative D call TRBD1 (6 bases). Germline CDR1 reads SQVTM; CDR2 reads ANQGSEA. The V gene lost 5 bases and the J gene lost 0 bases, with 16 bases spanning the gap. The CDR3 length is 15 residues. Here the CDR3 reads CSVPLRGLMNTEAFF. CDR3 coding DNA: TGCAGCGTTCCCCTCAGGGGCCTCATGAACACTGAAGCTTTCTTT. Combining the CDR3 with reference TRBV29-1 and TRBJ1-1 gives the whole variable domain SAVISQKPSRDICQRGTSLTIQCQVDSQVTMMFWYRQQPGQSLTLIATANQGSEATYESGFVIDKFPISRPNLTFSTLTVSNMSPEDSSIYLCSVPLRGLMNTEAFFGQGTRLTVV.

This clonotype was seen at least ten times. This chain connects TRBV20-1 to TRBJ1-3, with a possible D match to TRBD1 (6 bases). The V gene lost 3 bases and the J gene lost 7 bases, with 16 bases spanning the gap. There are 14 residues in the CDR3. The germline V gene encodes CDR1 DFQATT and CDR2 SNEGSKA (reference sequence). The CDR3 loop reads CSASPPGERNTIYF. As DNA, the CDR3 is TGCAGTGCTAGTCCTCCAGGGGAAAGGAACACCATATATTTT.

This clonotype was picked up a small number of times. This rearrangement joins TRBV10-3 to TRBJ2-7, with TRBD2 identical over 9 bases. The CDR3 runs 15 residues. Germline V gene lookup returns CDR1 ENHRY and CDR2 SYGVKD. Losses at the gene ends were 6 bases for V and 0 bases for J; bases not matched to a gene: 6. The CDR3 DNA reads as TGTGCCATCAGAACTAGCGGGCACCCCTCCTACGAGCAGTACTTC. Translated: CAIRTSGHPSYEQYF.

This clonotype has only a few counts. Sequence at one end of the junction differs from germline and may be a read error. The CDR3 sequence is CSLESRLNTGELFF. The CDR3, as DNA: TGCAGCCTTGAATCACGTTTGAACACCGGGGAGCTGTTTTTT. The chain carries TRBV29-1 and TRBJ2-2; D remains ambiguous. Germline loops: CDR1 SQVTM, CDR2 ANQGSEA. This CDR3 is 14 amino acids long.

The chain employs TRBV20-1 and TRBJ2-7; no reliable D call. Germline loops: CDR1 DFQATT, CDR2 SNEGSKA (reference sequence). The ends were cut back, 3 bases at V and 0 bases at J, with 21 bases in the middle. The CDR3 has 17 amino acids. The CDR3 sequence is CSARARRDGFSSYEQYF. As DNA, the CDR3 is TGCAGTGCTAGGGCCCGACGTGACGGATTTAGCTCCTACGAGCAGTACTTC.

This chain uses TRBV28 with TRBJ2-1; TRBD2 aligns across 11 bases. J was trimmed by 9 bases and V by 6 bases; bases with no gene match: 10. The CDR3 spans 15 residues. Germline CDR1 is MDHEN and CDR2 is SYDVKM. The CDR3 is CASSIAGGPVGEQFF. In DNA form, the CDR3 reads TGTGCCAGCAGCATAGCGGGAGGGCCGGTTGGTGAGCAGTTCTTC.

This clonotype was seen only a few times. The rearrangement uses TRBV7-6 and TRBJ2-7, with a possible D match to TRBD2 (5 bases). V was shortened by 0 bases and J by 0 bases, with 9 bases between the two germline ends. The CDR3 length is 15 residues. CDR1 and CDR2 (germline): SGHVS, FNYEAQ. The CDR3 DNA reads as TGTGCCAGCAGCTTAGCACATGGGAGCTCCTACGAGCAGTACTTC. This translates into CASSLAHGSSYEQYF.

The V and J genes are TRBV5-1 and TRBJ2-2, with 9 positions matching TRBD2. Losses at the gene ends were 2 bases for V and 6 bases for J; bases not matched to a gene: 11. This CDR3 spans 17 amino acids. In germline, CDR1 is SGHRS, CDR2 YFSETQ. DNA of the CDR3: TGCGCCAGCAGCTTCCGGACCAATCTAGCGGGATCCGGGGAGCTGTTTTTT. It specifies CASSFRTNLAGSGELFF.

This clonotype has just one count. The rearrangement links TRBV18 to TRBJ1-2; D is perhaps TRBD1 (6 bases). Deletions cut 5 bases from V and 8 bases from J, with 15 bases between. The CDR3 totals 13 residues. Germline lookup yields CDR1 KGHSH and CDR2 LQKENI. CDR3: CASSATDSRGYTF. The CDR3 nucleotides read TGTGCCAGCTCAGCTACGGACAGCCGCGGCTACACCTTC.

The chain links TRBV27 to TRBJ2-7; D possibly uses TRBD1 or TRBD2 (5 bases each). The ends were cut back, 2 bases at V and 1 base at J, with 9 bases in the middle. Germline V lookup: CDR1 MNHEY, CDR2 SMNVEV (reference sequence). The CDR3 extends over 14 amino acids. CDR3 residues: CASSLAGTSYEQYF. Here the CDR3 DNA reads TGTGCCAGCAGTTTAGCAGGGACGTCCTACGAGCAGTACTTC.

This clonotype was detected ten times or more. The rearrangement joins TRBV20-1 to TRBJ2-7, with 7 bases fitting TRBD1. CDR3 length equals 13 residues. Germline V gene data show CDR1 as DFQATT and CDR2 as SNEGSKA (reference sequence). Trimming at V came to 5 bases and at J to 0 bases, leaving 4 bases not matched to a gene. CDR3 sequence reads: CSASGQNSYEQYF. In nucleotides, the CDR3 is TGCAGTGCTTCGGGACAGAACTCCTACGAGCAGTACTTC.